The clone carrying this T cell receptor beta chain was picked up one time. Its antigen remains unidentified. The method was immunoSEQ multiplex PCR; TCRdb's version includes in-frame clones alone and lacks a portion of them. The sample has approximately 92,000 clones, 90% to 95% seen once; the top ten hold less than 8%. The data are from a study of T cell responses to AZD1222 COVID-19 vaccine. Overall study context: The analysis combined second doses at about 4 or about 12 weeks.

J gave up 4 bases and V 5 bases, and 5 bases lay outside the gene matches. The CDR3 is 15 residues long. CDR1 and CDR2 (germline): MDHEN, SYDVKM. Study findings and constraints: CD4 TCRs linked to vaccination spanned spike, dominating at 160-218 and 743-854. Repertoires were obtained only post-peak T cell response. The donor group comprised mostly white British people and more females; the analysis possibly underestimated clonal diversity.

The chain combines TRBV28 with TRBJ2-6; 7 nucleotides match TRBD1. This sample comprised peripheral blood, obtained on day 0 of AZD1222 vaccination. This clonotype was sampled from an adult in good health. In DNA form, the CDR3 reads TGTGCCAGCAGTATCGACAGGGACGGGGCCAACGTCCTGACTTTC. Protein product: CASSIDRDGANVLTF.